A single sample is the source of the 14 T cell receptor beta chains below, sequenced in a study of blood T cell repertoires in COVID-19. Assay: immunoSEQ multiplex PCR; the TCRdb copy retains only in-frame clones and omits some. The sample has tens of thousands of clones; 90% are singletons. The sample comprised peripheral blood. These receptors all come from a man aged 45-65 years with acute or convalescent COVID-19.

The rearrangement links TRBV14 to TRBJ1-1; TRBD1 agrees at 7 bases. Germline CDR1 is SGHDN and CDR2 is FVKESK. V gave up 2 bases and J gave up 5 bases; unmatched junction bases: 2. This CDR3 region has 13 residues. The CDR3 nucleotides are TGTGCCAGCAGCCAAACGACAGGGACTGAAGCTTTCTTT. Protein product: CASSQTTGTEAFF.

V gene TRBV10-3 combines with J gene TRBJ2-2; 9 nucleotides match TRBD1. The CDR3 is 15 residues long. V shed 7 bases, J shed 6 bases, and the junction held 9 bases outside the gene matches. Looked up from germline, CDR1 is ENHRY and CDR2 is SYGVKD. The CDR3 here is CAITPGQGLSGELFF. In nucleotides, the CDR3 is TGTGCCATCACTCCGGGACAGGGACTCTCCGGGGAGCTGTTTTTT.

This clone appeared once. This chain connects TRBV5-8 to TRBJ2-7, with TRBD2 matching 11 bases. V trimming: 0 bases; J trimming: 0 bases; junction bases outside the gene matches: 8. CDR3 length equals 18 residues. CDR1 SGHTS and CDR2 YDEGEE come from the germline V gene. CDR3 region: CASSLVLAGGLVSYEQYF. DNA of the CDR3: TGTGCCAGCAGCTTGGTATTAGCGGGAGGGCTGGTCTCCTACGAGCAGTACTTC. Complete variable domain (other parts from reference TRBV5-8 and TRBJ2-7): EAGVTQSPTHLIKTRGQQATLRCSPISGHTSVYWYQQALGLGLQFLLWYDEGEERNRGNFPPRFSGRQFPNYSSELNVNALELEDSALYLCASSLVLAGGLVSYEQYFGPGTRLTVT.

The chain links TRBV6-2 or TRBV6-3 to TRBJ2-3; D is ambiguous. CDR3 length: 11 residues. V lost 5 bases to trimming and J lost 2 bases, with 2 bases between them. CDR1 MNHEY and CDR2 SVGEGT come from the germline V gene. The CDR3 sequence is CASSHTDTQYF. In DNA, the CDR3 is TGTGCCAGCAGTCACACAGATACGCAGTATTTT.

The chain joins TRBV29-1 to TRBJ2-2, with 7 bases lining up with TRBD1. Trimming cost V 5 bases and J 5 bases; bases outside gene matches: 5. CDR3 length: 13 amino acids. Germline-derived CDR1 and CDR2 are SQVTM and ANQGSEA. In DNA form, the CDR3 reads TGCAGCGTTTCCCACAGGGGTACCGGGGAGCTGTTTTTT. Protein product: CSVSHRGTGELFF.

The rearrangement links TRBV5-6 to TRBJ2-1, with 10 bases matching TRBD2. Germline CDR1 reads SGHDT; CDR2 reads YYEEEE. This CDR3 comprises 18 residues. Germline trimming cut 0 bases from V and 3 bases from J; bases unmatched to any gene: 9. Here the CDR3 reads CASSLARTSGVIYNEQFF. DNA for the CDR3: TGTGCCAGCAGCTTGGCCCGGACTAGCGGAGTGATCTACAATGAGCAGTTCTTC.

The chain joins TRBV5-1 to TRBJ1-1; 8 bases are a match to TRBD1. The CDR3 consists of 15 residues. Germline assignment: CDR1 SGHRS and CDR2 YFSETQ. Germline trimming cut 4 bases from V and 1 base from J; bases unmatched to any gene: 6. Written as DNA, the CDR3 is TGCGCCAGCAGCCACCAGACAGGGGCGAACACTGAAGCTTTCTTT. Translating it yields CASSHQTGANTEAFF.

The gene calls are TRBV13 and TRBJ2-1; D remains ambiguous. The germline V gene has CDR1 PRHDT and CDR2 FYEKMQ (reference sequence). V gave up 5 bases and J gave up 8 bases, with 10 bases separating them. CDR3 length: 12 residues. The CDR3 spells CASSPSRDEQFF. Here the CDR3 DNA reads TGTGCCAGCAGCCCCTCACGCGATGAGCAGTTCTTC.

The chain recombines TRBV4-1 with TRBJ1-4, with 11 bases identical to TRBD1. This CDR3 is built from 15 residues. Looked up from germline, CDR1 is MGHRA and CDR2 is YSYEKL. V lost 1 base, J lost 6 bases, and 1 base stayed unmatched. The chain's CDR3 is CASSQAGQGDEKLFF. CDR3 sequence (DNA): TGCGCCAGCAGCCAAGCGGGACAGGGGGATGAAAAACTGTTTTTT.

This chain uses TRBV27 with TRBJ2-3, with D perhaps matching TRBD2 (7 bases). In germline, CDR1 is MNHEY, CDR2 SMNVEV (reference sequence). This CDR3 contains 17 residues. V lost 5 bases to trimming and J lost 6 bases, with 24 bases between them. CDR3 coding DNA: TGTGCCAGCAGTCCCCAACGTGGAGGCCGGGGGGCCGATACGCAGTATTTT. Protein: CASSPQRGGRGADTQYF.

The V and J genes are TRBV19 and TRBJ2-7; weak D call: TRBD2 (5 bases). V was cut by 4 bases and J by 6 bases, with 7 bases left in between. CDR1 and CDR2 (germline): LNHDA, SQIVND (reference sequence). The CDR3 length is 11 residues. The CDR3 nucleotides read TGTGCCAGTAGTAACAGCGGCGAGCAGTACTTC. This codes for CASSNSGEQYF.

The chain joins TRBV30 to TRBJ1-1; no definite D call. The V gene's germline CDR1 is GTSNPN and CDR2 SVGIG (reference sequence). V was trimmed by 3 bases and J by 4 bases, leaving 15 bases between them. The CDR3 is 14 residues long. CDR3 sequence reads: CAWSVGVRSTEAFF. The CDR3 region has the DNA TGTGCCTGGAGCGTCGGGGTTCGGAGCACTGAAGCTTTCTTT.

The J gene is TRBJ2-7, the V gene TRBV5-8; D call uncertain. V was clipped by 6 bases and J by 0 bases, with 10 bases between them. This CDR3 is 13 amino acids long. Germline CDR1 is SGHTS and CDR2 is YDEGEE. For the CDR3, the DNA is TGTGCCAGCAACCTCGCGATCTCCTACGAGCAGTACTTC. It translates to CASNLAISYEQYF.

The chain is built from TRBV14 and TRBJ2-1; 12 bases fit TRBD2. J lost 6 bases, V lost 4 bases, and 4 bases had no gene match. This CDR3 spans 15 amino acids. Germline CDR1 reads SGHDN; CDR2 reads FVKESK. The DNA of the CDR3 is TGTGCCAGCAGCCCCGGGACTAGCGGGTTCAATGAGCAGTTCTTC. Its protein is CASSPGTSGFNEQFF.